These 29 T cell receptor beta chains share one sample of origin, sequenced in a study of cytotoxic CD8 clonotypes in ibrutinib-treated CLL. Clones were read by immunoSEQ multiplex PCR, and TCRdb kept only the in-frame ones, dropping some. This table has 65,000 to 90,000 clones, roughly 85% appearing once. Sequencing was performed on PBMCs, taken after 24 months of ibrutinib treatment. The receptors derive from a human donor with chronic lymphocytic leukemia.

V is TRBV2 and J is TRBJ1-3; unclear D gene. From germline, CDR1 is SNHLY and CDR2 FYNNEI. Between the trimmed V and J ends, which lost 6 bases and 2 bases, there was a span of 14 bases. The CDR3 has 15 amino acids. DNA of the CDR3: TGTGCCAGCAGAAGGACGGTGGAAACTGGAAACACCATATATTTT. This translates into CASRRTVETGNTIYF.

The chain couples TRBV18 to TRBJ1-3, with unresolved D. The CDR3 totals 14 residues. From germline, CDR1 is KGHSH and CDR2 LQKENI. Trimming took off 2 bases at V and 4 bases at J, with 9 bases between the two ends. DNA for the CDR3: TGTGCCAGCTCACCAGTCGAAATCGGAAACACCATATATTTT. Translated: CASSPVEIGNTIYF.

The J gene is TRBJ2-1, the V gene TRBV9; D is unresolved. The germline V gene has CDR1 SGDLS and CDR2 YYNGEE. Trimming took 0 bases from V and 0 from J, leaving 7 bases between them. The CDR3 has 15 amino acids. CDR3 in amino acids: CASSVGPNSYNEQFF. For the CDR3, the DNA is TGTGCCAGCAGCGTAGGCCCGAACTCCTACAATGAGCAGTTCTTC.

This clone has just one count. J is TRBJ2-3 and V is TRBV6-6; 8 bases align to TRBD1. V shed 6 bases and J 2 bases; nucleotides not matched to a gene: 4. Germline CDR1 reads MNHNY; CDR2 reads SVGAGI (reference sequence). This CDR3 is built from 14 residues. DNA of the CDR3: TGTGCCAGCAGAAGGACAGGGAACACAGATACGCAGTATTTT. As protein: CASRRTGNTDTQYF.

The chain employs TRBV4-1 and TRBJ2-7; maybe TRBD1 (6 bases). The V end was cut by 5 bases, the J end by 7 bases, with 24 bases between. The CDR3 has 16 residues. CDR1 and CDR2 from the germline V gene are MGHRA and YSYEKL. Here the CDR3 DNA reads TGCGCCAGCAGCAGAAACCCGGGACAAGGGATTCAGGAGCAGTACTTC. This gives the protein CASSRNPGQGIQEQYF.

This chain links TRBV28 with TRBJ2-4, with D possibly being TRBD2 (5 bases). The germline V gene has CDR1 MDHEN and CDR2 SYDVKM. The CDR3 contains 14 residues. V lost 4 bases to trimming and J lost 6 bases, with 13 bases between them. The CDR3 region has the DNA TGTGCCAGCAGTTCTCCTTCGGGAACAAACATTCAGTACTTC. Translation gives CASSSPSGTNIQYF.

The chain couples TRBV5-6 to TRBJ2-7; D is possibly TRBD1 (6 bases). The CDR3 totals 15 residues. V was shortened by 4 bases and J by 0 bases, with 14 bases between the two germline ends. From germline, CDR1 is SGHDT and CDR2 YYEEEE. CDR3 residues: CASSLIRDNSYEQYF. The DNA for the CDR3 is TGTGCCAGCAGCCTAATCCGGGACAACTCCTACGAGCAGTACTTC.

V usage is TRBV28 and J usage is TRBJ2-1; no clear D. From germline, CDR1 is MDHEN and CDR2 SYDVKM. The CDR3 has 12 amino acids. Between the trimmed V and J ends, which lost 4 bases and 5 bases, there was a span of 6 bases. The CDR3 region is CASSYPDNEQFF. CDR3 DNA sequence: TGTGCCAGCAGTTACCCGGACAATGAGCAGTTCTTC. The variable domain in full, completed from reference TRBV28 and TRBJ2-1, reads DVKVTQSSRYLVKRTGEKVFLECVQDMDHENMFWYRQDPGLGLRLIYFSYDVKMKEKGDIPEGYSVSREKKERFSLILESASTNQTSMYLCASSYPDNEQFFGPGTRLTVL.

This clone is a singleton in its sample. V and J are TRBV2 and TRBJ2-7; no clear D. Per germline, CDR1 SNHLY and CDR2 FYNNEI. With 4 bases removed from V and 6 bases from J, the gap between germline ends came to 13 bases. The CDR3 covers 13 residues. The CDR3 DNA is TGTGCCAGCAGTGCCTCGGGCCAGGCCGAGCAGTACTTC. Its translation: CASSASGQAEQYF.

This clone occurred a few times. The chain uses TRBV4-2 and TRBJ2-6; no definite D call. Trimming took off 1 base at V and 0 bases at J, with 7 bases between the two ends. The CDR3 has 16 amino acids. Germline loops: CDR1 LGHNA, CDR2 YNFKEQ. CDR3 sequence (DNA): TGTGCCAGCAGCCAAGTCGCAGGCTCTGGGGCCAACGTCCTGACTTTC. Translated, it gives CASSQVAGSGANVLTF.

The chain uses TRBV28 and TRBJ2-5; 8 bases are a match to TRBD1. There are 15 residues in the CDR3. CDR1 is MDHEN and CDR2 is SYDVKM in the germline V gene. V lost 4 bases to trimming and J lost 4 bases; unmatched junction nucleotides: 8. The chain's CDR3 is CASSYTGGSAETQYF. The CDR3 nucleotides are TGTGCCAGCAGTTATACAGGGGGTTCCGCAGAGACCCAGTACTTC.

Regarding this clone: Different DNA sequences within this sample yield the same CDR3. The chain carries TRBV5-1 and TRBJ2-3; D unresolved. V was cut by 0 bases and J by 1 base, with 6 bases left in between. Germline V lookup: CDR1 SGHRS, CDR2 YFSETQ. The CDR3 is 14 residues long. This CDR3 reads CASSLAVGTDTQYF. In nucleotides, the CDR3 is TGCGCCAGCAGCTTGGCGGTCGGCACAGATACGCAGTATTTT.

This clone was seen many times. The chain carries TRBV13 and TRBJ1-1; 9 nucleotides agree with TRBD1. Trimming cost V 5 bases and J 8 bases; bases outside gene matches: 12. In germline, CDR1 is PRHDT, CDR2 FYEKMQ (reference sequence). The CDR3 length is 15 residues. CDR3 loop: CASSPGTGMVAEAFF. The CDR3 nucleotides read TGTGCCAGCAGCCCCGGGACAGGGATGGTTGCCGAAGCTTTCTTT.

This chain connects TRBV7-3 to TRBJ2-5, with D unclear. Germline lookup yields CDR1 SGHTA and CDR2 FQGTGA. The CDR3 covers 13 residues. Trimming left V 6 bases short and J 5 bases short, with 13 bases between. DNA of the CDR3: TGTGCCAGCAGTCCCGGACCTACGGAGACCCAGTACTTC. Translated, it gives CASSPGPTETQYF.

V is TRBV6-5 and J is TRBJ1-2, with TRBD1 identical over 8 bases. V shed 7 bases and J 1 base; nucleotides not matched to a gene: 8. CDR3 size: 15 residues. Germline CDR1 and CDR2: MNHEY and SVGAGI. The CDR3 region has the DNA TGTGCCAGCATCCCCTACAGGGGGGATAACTATGGCTACACCTTC. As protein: CASIPYRGDNYGYTF.

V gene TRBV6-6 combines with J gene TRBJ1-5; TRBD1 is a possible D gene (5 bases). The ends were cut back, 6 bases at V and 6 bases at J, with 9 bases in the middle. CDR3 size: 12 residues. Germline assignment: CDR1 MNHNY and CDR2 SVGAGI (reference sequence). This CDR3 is CASRYTGQPQHF. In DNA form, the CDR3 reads TGTGCCAGCAGGTACACAGGTCAGCCCCAGCATTTT.

CDR3: CASSDVRGLSGYTF. DNA for the CDR3: TGTGCCAGCAGCGATGTGAGGGGGTTGAGTGGCTACACCTTC. The rearrangement links TRBV9 to TRBJ1-2; D perhaps matches TRBD1 (6 bases). V lost 3 bases and J 7 bases, leaving 16 bases between the germline ends. The germline V gene has CDR1 SGDLS and CDR2 YYNGEE. The CDR3 loop spans 14 amino acids.

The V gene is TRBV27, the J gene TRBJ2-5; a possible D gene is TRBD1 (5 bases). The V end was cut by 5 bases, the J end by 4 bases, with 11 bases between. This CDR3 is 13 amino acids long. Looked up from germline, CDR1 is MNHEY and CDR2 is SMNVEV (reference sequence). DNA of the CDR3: TGTGCCAGCAGTCCCAGGGTAGGAGAGACCCAGTACTTC. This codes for CASSPRVGETQYF.

The CDR3 coding sequence is TGTGCCAGCAGCGTAGGTCGGGAGAGGTACGAGCAGTACTTC. It codes for CASSVGRERYEQYF. The V gene is TRBV9, the J gene TRBJ2-7; a weak D match, TRBD2 (6 bases). The CDR3 loop spans 14 amino acids. V lost 0 bases and J 4 bases, leaving 11 bases between the germline ends. Germline CDR1 SGDLS, CDR2 YYNGEE.

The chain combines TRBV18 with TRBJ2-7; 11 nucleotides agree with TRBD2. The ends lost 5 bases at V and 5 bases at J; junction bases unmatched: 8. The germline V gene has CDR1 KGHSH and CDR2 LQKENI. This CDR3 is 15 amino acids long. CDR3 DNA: TGTGCCAGCTCAAGAACTAGCGGGAGTGGCGACGAGCAGTACTTC. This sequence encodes CASSRTSGSGDEQYF.

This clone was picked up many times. The DNA for the CDR3 is TGTGCCAGCAGTGTACAGGGGGAAGAAAAACTGTTTTTT. Protein sequence: CASSVQGEEKLFF. The chain is built from TRBV27 and TRBJ1-4; TRBD1 aligns across 8 bases. The CDR3 is 13 amino acids. Unmatched junction bases numbered 4, after V lost 5 bases and J lost 8 bases. Germline V lookup: CDR1 MNHEY, CDR2 SMNVEV (reference sequence).

The CDR3 reads CASSLAQGEDTEAFF. The DNA for the CDR3 is TGTGCCAGCAGCTTAGCCCAGGGAGAGGACACTGAAGCTTTCTTT. The chain couples TRBV7-9 to TRBJ1-1; D might be TRBD1 (5 bases). CDR1 is SEHNR, CDR2 FQNEAQ, per germline (reference sequence). The CDR3 totals 15 residues. Trimming cost V 0 bases and J 3 bases, with 11 bases left between them.

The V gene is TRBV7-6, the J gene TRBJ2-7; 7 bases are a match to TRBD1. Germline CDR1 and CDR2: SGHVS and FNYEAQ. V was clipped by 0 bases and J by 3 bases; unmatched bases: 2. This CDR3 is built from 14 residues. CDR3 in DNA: TGTGCCAGCAGCTTAGCAGGGGGCGACTACGAGCAGTACTTC. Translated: CASSLAGGDYEQYF. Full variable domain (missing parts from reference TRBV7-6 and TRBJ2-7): GAGVSQSPRYKVTKRGQDVALRCDPISGHVSLYWYRQALGQGPEFLTYFNYEAQQDKSGLPNDRFSAERPEGSISTLTIQRTEQRDSAMYRCASSLAGGDYEQYFGPGTRLTVT.

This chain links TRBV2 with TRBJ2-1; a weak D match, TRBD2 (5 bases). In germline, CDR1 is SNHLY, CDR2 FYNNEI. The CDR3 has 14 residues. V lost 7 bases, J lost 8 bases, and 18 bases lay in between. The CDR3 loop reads CASKKAERVDEQFF. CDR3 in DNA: TGTGCCAGCAAGAAAGCGGAACGAGTCGATGAGCAGTTCTTC.

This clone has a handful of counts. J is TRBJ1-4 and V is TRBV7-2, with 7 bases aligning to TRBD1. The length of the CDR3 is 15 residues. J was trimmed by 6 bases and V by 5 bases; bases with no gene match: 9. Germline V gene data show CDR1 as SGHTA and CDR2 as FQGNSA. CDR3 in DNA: TGTGCCAGCAGCCCCCAGGGACAGTCCGATGAAAAACTGTTTTTT. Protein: CASSPQGQSDEKLFF.

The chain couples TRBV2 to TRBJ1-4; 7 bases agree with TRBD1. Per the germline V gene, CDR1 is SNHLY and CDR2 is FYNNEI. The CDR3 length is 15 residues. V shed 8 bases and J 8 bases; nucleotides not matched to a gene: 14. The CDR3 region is CASFGRGEGGEKLFF. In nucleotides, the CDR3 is TGTGCCAGCTTTGGCAGGGGGGAAGGTGGAGAAAAACTGTTTTTT.

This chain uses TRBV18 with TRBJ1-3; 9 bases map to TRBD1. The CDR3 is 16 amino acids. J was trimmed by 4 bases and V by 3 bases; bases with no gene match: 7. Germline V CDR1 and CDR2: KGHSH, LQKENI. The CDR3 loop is CASSPEQGASGNTIYF. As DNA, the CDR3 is TGTGCCAGCTCACCGGAACAGGGGGCGTCCGGAAACACCATATATTTT.

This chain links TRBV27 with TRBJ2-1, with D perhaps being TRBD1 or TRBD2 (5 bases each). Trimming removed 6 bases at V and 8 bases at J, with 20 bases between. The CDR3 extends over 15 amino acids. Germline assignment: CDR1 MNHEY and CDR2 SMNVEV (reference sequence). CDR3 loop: CASSASRGPFDEQFF. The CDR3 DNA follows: TGTGCCAGCAGCGCCAGCCGGGGCCCGTTCGATGAGCAGTTCTTC.

The CDR3 loop reads CASQGLGSGEQYF. CDR3 sequence (DNA): TGTGCCAGCCAGGGACTAGGGTCGGGGGAGCAGTACTTC. The chain links TRBV6-6 to TRBJ2-7; 8 bases align to TRBD2. With 8 bases clipped from V and 7 bases from J, the junction kept 10 bases outside the gene matches. This CDR3 has 13 residues. Germline CDR1 reads MNHNY; CDR2 reads SVGAGI (reference sequence).